The 15 T cell receptor beta chains below were found in one sample sequenced in a study of cytomegalovirus exposure and HLA in healthy donors. Vbeta (60) and Jbeta (13) primers were used in the PCR. Clones were read by immunoSEQ multiplex PCR, and TCRdb kept only the in-frame ones, dropping some. The profile shows 150,000 to 200,000 clones, roughly 82% of them singletons. Material for sequencing was PBMCs. The receptor source for this set is a woman in her forties or fifties in good health and CMV-seropositive.

Remarks on this clone: Additional DNA sequences in this sample encode the identical CDR3. This chain joins TRBV4-1 and TRBJ2-3; 14 bases agree with TRBD2. V trimming: 4 bases; J trimming: 2 bases; junction bases outside the gene matches: 8. CDR3 size: 18 residues. CDR1 is MGHRA, CDR2 YSYEKL, per germline. Here the CDR3 reads CASSRGLAGGPFTDTQYF. The CDR3 DNA reads TGCGCCAGCAGCCGAGGACTAGCGGGGGGCCCTTTCACAGATACGCAGTATTTT.

V usage is TRBV6-5 and J usage is TRBJ2-7, with TRBD1 identical over 7 bases. CDR1 is MNHEY and CDR2 is SVGAGI in the germline V gene. CDR3 length: 12 amino acids. J was trimmed by 7 bases and V by 4 bases; bases with no gene match: 4. The DNA for the CDR3 is TGTGCCAGCAGTTCCGCAGGGGGAGAGCAGTACTTC. Residues: CASSSAGGEQYF.

The chain carries TRBV5-4 and TRBJ2-1; 7 positions agree with TRBD2. With 3 bases clipped from V and 7 bases from J, the junction kept 4 bases outside the gene matches. CDR3 length: 13 residues. Germline CDR1 and CDR2: SGHNT and YYREEE (reference sequence). CDR3 in DNA: TGTGCCAGCAGCTGGGGGGGTAGGAATGAGCAGTTCTTC. Translating it yields CASSWGGRNEQFF.

The chain links TRBV4-2 to TRBJ1-1; D may be TRBD1 (5 bases). The germline V gene has CDR1 LGHNA and CDR2 YNFKEQ. The V gene lost 4 bases and the J gene lost 1 base, with 13 bases spanning the gap. The CDR3 runs 15 residues. DNA for the CDR3: TGTGCCAGCAGCCCATGCAGGGCTGGGAACACTGAAGCTTTCTTT. It codes for CASSPCRAGNTEAFF.

This clone showed up just once. The chain's CDR3 is CASRTPRGEIPEAFF. The DNA of the CDR3 is TGTGCCAGCAGGACCCCTCGGGGGGAGATCCCTGAAGCTTTCTTT. This rearrangement joins TRBV6-1 to TRBJ1-1; possible D gene TRBD1, 5 bases. Germline values: CDR1 MNHNS, CDR2 SASEGT. The CDR3 runs 15 residues. V lost 6 bases and J lost 6, with 20 bases in between.

Remarks on this clone: Germline and junction disagree at one end, which may indicate a read error. The chain couples TRBV7-7 to TRBJ2-7, with D maybe TRBD2 (5 bases). Germline V CDR1 and CDR2: SSHAT, FNYEAQ (reference sequence). The CDR3 runs 13 residues. CDR3 loop: CASSFQVRDEQYF. Written as DNA, the CDR3 is TGTGCTAGCAGCTTCCAGGTGAGGGACGAGCAGTACTTC.

V and J are TRBV5-1 and TRBJ2-1; D might be TRBD2 (5 bases). The CDR3 spans 12 residues. V was clipped by 6 bases and J by 9 bases, with 13 bases between them. Germline V gene sequence: CDR1 SGHRS, CDR2 YFSETQ. Here the CDR3 DNA reads TGCGCCAGCACCCTGCCGGGGTCTGAGCAGTTCTTC. Protein product: CASTLPGSEQFF.

The chain couples TRBV9 to TRBJ1-3, with a weak D call TRBD1 (5 bases). The CDR3 covers 16 residues. Deletions cut 0 bases from V and 4 bases from J, with 14 bases between. CDR1 is SGDLS, CDR2 YYNGEE, per germline. CDR3 residues: CASSVDGRVVGNTIYF. The CDR3 bases are TGTGCCAGCAGCGTAGACGGCAGGGTAGTAGGAAACACCATATATTTT.

The chain carries TRBV21-1 and TRBJ1-1; the table's TRBD1 call for D was not verified on the DNA. TRBV21-1 is deemed a pseudogene. The CDR3 is 15 residues long. CDR3 protein: CASSPRTVLNTEAFF. As DNA, the CDR3 is TGTGCCAGCAGCCCTCGGACAGTCCTCAACACTGAAGCTTTCTTT.

The J gene is TRBJ1-1, the V gene TRBV2, with 8 bases aligning to TRBD1. J lost 1 base, V lost 6 bases, and 4 bases had no gene match. CDR1 and CDR2 (germline): SNHLY, FYNNEI. The CDR3 loop spans 14 amino acids. CDR3 nucleotide sequence: TGTGCCAGCAGCTCGGGACAGGCGAACACTGAAGCTTTCTTT. This encodes CASSSGQANTEAFF. Combining the CDR3 with reference TRBV2 and TRBJ1-1 gives the whole variable domain EPEVTQTPSHQVTQMGQEVILRCVPISNHLYFYWYRQILGQKVEFLVSFYNNEISEKSEIFDDQFSVERPDGSNFTLKIRSTKLEDSAMYFCASSSGQANTEAFFGQGTRLTVV.

The chain recombines TRBV6-5 with TRBJ2-3; D possibly corresponds to TRBD2 (7 bases). In germline, CDR1 is MNHEY, CDR2 SVGAGI. CDR3 length: 15 residues. V was shortened by 6 bases and J by 1 base, with 14 bases between the two germline ends. The CDR3 reads CASRRGGLGTDTQYF. DNA for the CDR3: TGTGCCAGCAGGAGGGGGGGTTTGGGCACAGATACGCAGTATTTT.

This clone occurred once. The chain carries TRBV5-1 and TRBJ1-2; D uncertain. The V end was cut by 0 bases, the J end by 2 bases, with 11 bases between. This CDR3 has 15 amino acids. Germline V lookup: CDR1 SGHRS, CDR2 YFSETQ. The CDR3: CASSLELGGNYGYTF. Written as DNA, the CDR3 is TGCGCCAGCAGCTTGGAGTTGGGAGGGAACTATGGCTACACCTTC.

The chain couples TRBV6-5 to TRBJ1-1; D unclear. V was trimmed by 5 bases and J by 4 bases, leaving 11 bases between them. The CDR3 is 13 amino acids. CDR1 is MNHEY, CDR2 SVGAGI, per germline. Here the CDR3 DNA reads TGTGCCAGCAGTGAAGTCAGGTTCACTGAAGCTTTCTTT. Translating it yields CASSEVRFTEAFF.

The chain carries TRBV28 and TRBJ2-5; 10 bases fit TRBD1. J was trimmed by 6 bases and V by 8 bases; bases with no gene match: 15. There are 16 residues in the CDR3. Germline loops: CDR1 MDHEN, CDR2 SYDVKM. CDR3 bases: TGTGCCAGCCGAGTGACAAGACAGGGGGCCTTAAAGACCCAGTACTTC. The encoded protein is CASRVTRQGALKTQYF.

This rearrangement joins TRBV28 to TRBJ2-3, with 7 bases matching TRBD2. Trimming at V came to 5 bases and at J to 2 bases, leaving 10 bases not matched to a gene. The CDR3 consists of 16 residues. CDR1 and CDR2 from the germline V gene are MDHEN and SYDVKM. The CDR3 DNA is TGTGCCAGCAGTCCCATCGGGAGGAGGGACACAGATACGCAGTATTTT. Translation: CASSPIGRRDTDTQYF.